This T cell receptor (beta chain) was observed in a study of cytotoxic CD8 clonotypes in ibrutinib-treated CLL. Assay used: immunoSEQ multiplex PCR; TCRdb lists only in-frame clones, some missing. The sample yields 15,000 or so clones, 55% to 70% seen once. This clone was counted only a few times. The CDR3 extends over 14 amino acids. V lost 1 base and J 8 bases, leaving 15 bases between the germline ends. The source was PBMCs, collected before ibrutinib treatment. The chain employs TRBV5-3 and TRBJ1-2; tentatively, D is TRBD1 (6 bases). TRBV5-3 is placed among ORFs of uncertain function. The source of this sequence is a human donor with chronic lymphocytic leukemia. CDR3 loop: CARSLSTRGRGYTF. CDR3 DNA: TGTGCCAGAAGCTTGTCTACCAGGGGAAGAGGCTACACCTTC.